This passage covers 27 T cell receptor beta chains from one sample sequenced in a study of blood T cell repertoires in COVID-19. Clones were read by immunoSEQ multiplex PCR, and TCRdb kept only the in-frame ones, dropping some. The profile shows roughly 260,000 clones, about 90% of them singletons. Sequencing was carried out using PBMCs or T cells enriched from blood (not recorded which). Receptors originate from a woman younger than 30 who had recovered from COVID-19.

V gene TRBV5-6 combines with J gene TRBJ1-2; no firm D call. Looked up from germline, CDR1 is SGHDT and CDR2 is YYEEEE. This CDR3 region has 12 residues. Trimming stripped 5 bases from V and 13 bases from J, with 18 bases between. CDR3 residues: CASRVHTGPSTF. CDR3 nucleotide sequence: TGTGCCAGCAGAGTCCACACGGGTCCCTCCACCTTC. Complete variable domain (other parts from reference TRBV5-6 and TRBJ1-2): DAGVTQSPTHLIKTRGQQVTLRCSPKSGHDTVSWYQQALGQGPQFIFQYYEEEERQRGNFPDRFSGHQFPNYSSELNVNALLLGDSALYLCASRVHTGPSTFGSGTRLTVV.

This sequence joins TRBV7-2 and TRBJ2-7; D perhaps matches TRBD1 (5 bases). The CDR3 has 13 residues. Germline CDR1 and CDR2: SGHTA and FQGNSA. V gave up 5 bases and J gave up 8 bases, with 16 bases separating them. The CDR3 nucleotides are TGTGCCAGCAGCCCAGGCCGGCAGGGCCAGCAGTACTTC. It specifies CASSPGRQGQQYF.

V usage is TRBV5-1 and J usage is TRBJ2-1; 7 bases agree with TRBD1. This CDR3 has 16 residues. Trimming at V came to 3 bases and at J to 3 bases, leaving 9 bases not matched to a gene. The germline gives CDR1 SGHRS, CDR2 YFSETQ. CDR3 loop: CASSYMTGSVYNEQFF. In DNA, the CDR3 is TGCGCCAGCAGCTACATGACAGGGTCCGTCTACAATGAGCAGTTCTTC.

The rearrangement uses TRBV10-2 and TRBJ2-2; D gene ambiguous. Trimming cost V 6 bases and J 3 bases, with 14 bases left between them. The CDR3 loop spans 15 amino acids. The germline V gene encodes CDR1 WSHSY and CDR2 SAAADI. Here the CDR3 reads CASRMTRRDTGELFF. The CDR3 DNA reads TGCGCCAGCAGAATGACCAGGCGAGACACCGGGGAGCTGTTTTTT.

This clone was observed a few times. This same CDR3 is encoded by further DNA sequences in the sample. The chain combines TRBV18 with TRBJ1-3; TRBD1 is a possible D gene (6 bases). The CDR3 contains 14 residues. Trimming removed 6 bases at V and 2 bases at J, with 11 bases between. Germline lookup yields CDR1 KGHSH and CDR2 LQKENI. The CDR3 nucleotides read TGTGCCAGCTCTCCGGACAGTCCTGGAAACACCATATATTTT. This encodes CASSPDSPGNTIYF. The full variable domain, rest sourced from reference TRBV18 and TRBJ1-3, is NAGVMQNPRHLVRRRGQEARLRCSPMKGHSHVYWYRQLPEEGLKFMVYLQKENIIDESGMPKERFSAEFPKEGPSILRIQQVVRGDSAAYFCASSPDSPGNTIYFGEGSWLTVV.

This clone appeared once. V and J are TRBV9 and TRBJ2-5, with D perhaps TRBD2 (6 bases). The V and J ends lost 4 bases and 1 base respectively, with 17 bases between them. The CDR3 consists of 16 residues. Germline lookup yields CDR1 SGDLS and CDR2 YYNGEE. CDR3 sequence reads: CASSLRGAGFQETQYF. The CDR3 nucleotides are TGTGCCAGCAGCCTCCGAGGGGCGGGATTCCAAGAGACCCAGTACTTC. Variable domain in full (rest from reference TRBV9 and TRBJ2-5): DSGVTQTPKHLITATGQRVTLRCSPRSGDLSVYWYQQSLDQGLQFLIQYYNGEERAKGNILERFSAQQFPDLHSELNLSSLELGDSALYFCASSLRGAGFQETQYFGPGTRLLVL.

The chain joins TRBV6-1 to TRBJ2-3; D is perhaps TRBD2 (5 bases). V lost 2 bases and J 3 bases, leaving 15 bases between the germline ends. The CDR3 loop spans 16 amino acids. Germline loops: CDR1 MNHNS, CDR2 SASEGT. The CDR3 DNA sequence: TGTGCCAGCAGTGAATGGAGAGATCGAGGGACAGATACGCAGTATTTT. Amino acids: CASSEWRDRGTDTQYF.

This chain uses TRBV3-1 (or the pseudogene TRBV3-2) with TRBJ2-7; perhaps TRBD1 as D (6 bases). V dropped 1 base and J dropped 0 bases, with 10 bases sitting between them. The CDR3 totals 15 residues. The germline V gene encodes CDR1 LGHDT and CDR2 YNNKEL (reference sequence). CDR3 coding DNA: TGTGCCAGCAGCCAAGGGACAGTGACCTCCTACGAGCAGTACTTC. Translated: CASSQGTVTSYEQYF.

The V gene is TRBV6-5, the J gene TRBJ1-4, with 9 bases lining up with TRBD1. J was trimmed by 6 bases and V by 6 bases; bases with no gene match: 2. The CDR3 sequence is 13 residues long. CDR1 and CDR2 from the germline V gene are MNHEY and SVGAGI. CDR3 loop: CASRTGGYEKLFF. DNA of the CDR3: TGTGCCAGCAGGACAGGGGGATATGAAAAACTGTTTTTT.

This clone came up once. The chain uses TRBV4-1 and TRBJ1-1; 9 positions match TRBD1. CDR1 MGHRA and CDR2 YSYEKL come from the germline V gene. V dropped 4 bases and J dropped 5; count of bases not matched to a gene: 8. This CDR3 spans 15 amino acids. The CDR3: CASSLTGTGSTEAFF. In DNA, the CDR3 is TGCGCCAGCAGCCTAACCGGGACAGGGTCGACTGAAGCTTTCTTT.

This clone has just one count. V usage is TRBV5-1 and J usage is TRBJ1-6, with TRBD1 identical over 7 bases. Germline lookup yields CDR1 SGHRS and CDR2 YFSETQ. V lost 4 bases, J lost 7 bases, and 5 bases stayed unmatched. The CDR3 contains 14 residues. CDR3 coding DNA: TGCGCCAGCAGCCCAGGGGGTTGGAATTCACCCCTCCACTTT. This codes for CASSPGGWNSPLHF.

The rearrangement uses TRBV28 and TRBJ2-2; the match to TRBD1 covers 8 bases. V shed 4 bases and J 6 bases; nucleotides not matched to a gene: 10. The CDR3 is 16 residues long. CDR1 and CDR2 from the germline V gene are MDHEN and SYDVKM. The CDR3 region has the DNA TGTGCCAGCAGTTCTTCCAGGGGGCGGAGGGCCGGGGAGCTGTTTTTT. Its protein is CASSSSRGRRAGELFF. Looking up the rest from reference TRBV28 and TRBJ2-2 gives the full variable domain: DVKVTQSSRYLVKRTGEKVFLECVQDMDHENMFWYRQDPGLGLRLIYFSYDVKMKEKGDIPEGYSVSREKKERFSLILESASTNQTSMYLCASSSSRGRRAGELFFGEGSRLTVL.

This chain joins TRBV28 and TRBJ2-7; D remains ambiguous. The CDR3 loop spans 14 amino acids. Trimming cost V 3 bases and J 4 bases, with 13 bases left between them. Germline V gene lookup returns CDR1 MDHEN and CDR2 SYDVKM. This CDR3 reads CASSFVAADYEQYF. CDR3 DNA sequence: TGTGCCAGCAGTTTTGTTGCGGCGGATTACGAGCAGTACTTC.

This chain links TRBV11-2 with TRBJ1-3, with 7 bases aligning to TRBD1. The V gene's germline CDR1 is SGHAT and CDR2 FQNNGV. The J segment lost 3 bases and the V segment lost 5 bases, leaving 7 bases of the junction unmatched. The CDR3 runs to 15 residues. As DNA, the CDR3 is TGTGCCAGCAGCGTTCAGGGGGGCGGTGGAAACACCATATATTTT. Its translation: CASSVQGGGGNTIYF.

The genes are TRBV7-2 and TRBJ1-1; possible D gene TRBD1, 5 bases. Looked up from germline, CDR1 is SGHTA and CDR2 is FQGNSA. This CDR3 has 13 amino acids. V shed 2 bases and J shed 7 bases, with 11 bases lying between them. CDR3 in DNA: TGTGCCAGCAGCTTATGGCAGGGCGTTGAAGCTTTCTTT. Translation gives CASSLWQGVEAFF.

This chain joins TRBV11-2 and TRBJ2-7; D call uncertain. Trimming stripped 3 bases from V and 3 bases from J, with 9 bases between. This CDR3 has 13 residues. Germline V CDR1 and CDR2: SGHAT, FQNNGV. The CDR3 region has the DNA TGTGCCAGCAGCTTTGGGCAAATCTACGAGCAGTACTTC. This gives the protein CASSFGQIYEQYF. Complete variable domain (other parts from reference TRBV11-2 and TRBJ2-7): EAGVAQSPRYKIIEKRQSVAFWCNPISGHATLYWYQQILGQGPKLLIQFQNNGVVDDSQLPKDRFSAERLKGVDSTLKIQPAKLEDSAVYLCASSFGQIYEQYFGPGTRLTVT.

J is TRBJ1-1 and V is TRBV19; D gene ambiguous. Trimming removed 3 bases from V and 4 bases from J, with 15 bases in between. In germline, CDR1 is LNHDA, CDR2 SQIVND (reference sequence). The CDR3 contains 15 residues. CDR3: CASSISLQVSTEAFF. CDR3 coding DNA: TGTGCCAGTAGTATCTCGCTGCAGGTATCCACTGAAGCTTTCTTT. The full variable domain, completed using reference TRBV19 and TRBJ1-1, is DGGITQSPKYLFRKEGQNVTLSCEQNLNHDAMYWYRQDPGQGLRLIYYSQIVNDFQKGDIAEGYSVSREKKESFPLTVTSAQKNPTAFYLCASSISLQVSTEAFFGQGTRLTVV.

The genes are TRBV5-4 and TRBJ2-7; 13 bases line up with TRBD2. The V gene end was trimmed by 2 bases and the J gene end by 4 bases; junction bases not matched to a gene: 15. Germline V gene lookup returns CDR1 SGHNT and CDR2 YYREEE (reference sequence). The CDR3 is made up of 19 amino acids. CDR3 region: CASSFGMTSGGPGNYEQYF. The CDR3 coding sequence is TGTGCCAGCAGCTTTGGGATGACTAGCGGGGGGCCGGGGAATTACGAGCAGTACTTC. The variable domain in full, with the rest retrieved from reference TRBV5-4 and TRBJ2-7, is ETGVTQSPTHLIKTRGQQVTLRCSSQSGHNTVSWYQQALGQGPQFIFQYYREEENGRGNFPPRFSGLQFPNYSSELNVNALELDDSALYLCASSFGMTSGGPGNYEQYFGPGTRLTVT.

The table lists this clone with a few counts. The V call is TRBV3-1 (or the pseudogene TRBV3-2), the J call TRBJ1-5; D is unclear. Germline V gives CDR1 LGHDT, CDR2 YNNKEL (reference sequence). The CDR3 is 12 residues long. V lost 5 bases and J 9 bases, leaving 11 bases between the germline ends. The CDR3: CASSSGRGPQHF. CDR3 nucleotides: TGTGCCAGCAGCAGCGGCCGGGGGCCCCAGCATTTT.

The rearrangement joins TRBV19 to TRBJ1-5, with D maybe TRBD1 (5 bases). The CDR3 spans 15 residues. V was clipped by 6 bases and J by 2 bases, with 14 bases between them. Germline V gene lookup returns CDR1 LNHDA and CDR2 SQIVND (reference sequence). The DNA of the CDR3 is TGTGCCAGTAGAACAGGAGTCAGGGGCAATCAGCCCCAGCATTTT. It yields the protein CASRTGVRGNQPQHF.

The J gene is TRBJ2-3, the V gene TRBV29-1; 13 positions agree with TRBD2. After removal of 6 bases from V and 8 bases from J, the junction contained 8 bases not matched to a gene. The V gene's germline CDR1 is SQVTM and CDR2 ANQGSEA. The CDR3 runs to 14 residues. The CDR3 loop is CSVDTSGRAGTQYF. CDR3 bases: TGCAGCGTGGACACTAGCGGGAGGGCCGGTACGCAGTATTTT.

The chain joins TRBV15 to TRBJ1-1; D unresolved. Trimming shortened V by 0 bases and J by 3 bases, and 11 bases separated the two germline ends. Per germline, CDR1 LNHNV and CDR2 YYDKDF (reference sequence). The CDR3 has 15 residues. In DNA, the CDR3 is TGTGCCACCAGCAGAGATCACCGGGGATACACTGAAGCTTTCTTT. Translated, it gives CATSRDHRGYTEAFF.

The chain links TRBV11-2 to TRBJ2-3, with TRBD2 matching over 10 bases. The germline V gene encodes CDR1 SGHAT and CDR2 FQNNGV. The junction had 5 bases not matched to a gene; V was cut back by 3 bases and J by 2 bases. This CDR3 has 16 amino acids. CDR3 amino acids: CASSFRAGGPTDTQYF. Written as DNA, the CDR3 is TGTGCCAGCAGCTTCCGAGCGGGAGGGCCCACAGATACGCAGTATTTT.

V and J are TRBV5-1 and TRBJ1-1, with 8 bases lining up with TRBD1. Per germline, CDR1 SGHRS and CDR2 YFSETQ. The CDR3 runs 15 residues. The J segment lost 4 bases and the V segment lost 0 bases, leaving 5 bases of the junction unmatched. CDR3 sequence: CASSLAGQAGTEAFF. CDR3 DNA: TGCGCCAGCAGCTTGGCGGGACAGGCGGGCACTGAAGCTTTCTTT. Combining the CDR3 with reference TRBV5-1 and TRBJ1-1 gives the whole variable domain KAGVTQTPRYLIKTRGQQVTLSCSPISGHRSVSWYQQTPGQGLQFLFEYFSETQRNKGNFPGRFSGRQFSNSRSEMNVSTLELGDSALYLCASSLAGQAGTEAFFGQGTRLTVV.

The rearrangement uses TRBV7-9 and TRBJ2-7; the match to TRBD2 covers 7 bases. The CDR3 is 17 residues long. Germline CDR1 reads SEHNR; CDR2 reads FQNEAQ (reference sequence). V lost 5 bases and J lost 3; bases outside the gene matches: 16. The CDR3 reads CASSPTNSGSRNYEQYF. CDR3 bases: TGTGCCAGCAGCCCAACGAATAGCGGGTCCCGAAACTACGAGCAGTACTTC.

The chain combines TRBV6-1 with TRBJ1-5; D is ambiguous. CDR3 length equals 12 residues. Per germline, CDR1 MNHNS and CDR2 SASEGT. V was pared by 2 bases and J by 7 bases, with 6 bases between. The CDR3 region has the DNA TGTGCCAGCAGTGAAAGCGGACAGCCCCAGCATTTT. As protein: CASSESGQPQHF.

This chain connects TRBV7-2 to TRBJ2-5, with D possibly being TRBD2 (5 bases). The germline CDR1 and CDR2 sequences are SGHTA and FQGNSA. The CDR3 runs 15 residues. Trimming took off 1 base at V and 5 bases at J, with 14 bases between the two ends. The chain's CDR3 is CASSLVGRAEETQYF. CDR3 nucleotide sequence: TGTGCCAGCAGCTTAGTAGGACGAGCGGAGGAGACCCAGTACTTC.